This T cell receptor beta chain was obtained from a study of radiotherapy plus CTLA-4 blockade in lung cancer. Whole-study context: Across the patients, objective responses occurred in approximately 18%, and disease control in over 25%. Whole-study findings and limits: Subsequent to radiotherapy plus ipilimumab, tumor-derived TCR clones underwent expansion in blood.

Germline values: CDR1 SGHVS, CDR2 FQNEAQ. V trimming: 5 bases; J trimming: 7 bases; junction bases outside the gene matches: 7. The CDR3 has 14 residues. This clone was found once. Its target is unknown. TCRdb's copy holds only in-frame clones and misses some; the assay was immunoSEQ multiplex PCR. The sample consists of approximately 100,000 clones, 82% of them appearing once. Source: peripheral blood, taken from a patient treated with radiotherapy plus ipilimumab. This clonotype was sampled from a human donor with non-small cell lung cancer who had a partial response to radiotherapy plus ipilimumab. J is TRBJ1-1 and V is TRBV7-8, with TRBD1 matching over 10 bases. DNA of the CDR3: TGTGCCAGCAGCCCCCGACAGGGGGCAGTTGAAGCTTTCTTT. Protein: CASSPRQGAVEAFF.